The 17 T cell receptor beta chains in this list originate from one sample, sequenced in a study of T cell therapy after organ transplantation. Sequencing used immunoSEQ multiplex PCR; TCRdb keeps in-frame clones, though not all of them. The sample yields tens of thousands of clones, approximately 94% seen once. No antigens are known for them. The input for sequencing was CD8+ T cells from blood, taken before autologous CMV-specific T cell therapy. These receptors were obtained from a human patient who had received a solid organ transplant and had CMV disease.

J is TRBJ2-3 and V is TRBV14, with TRBD1 matching over 10 bases. Trimming at V came to 3 bases and at J to 5 bases, leaving 8 bases not matched to a gene. The CDR3 has 16 amino acids. Germline CDR1 and CDR2: SGHDN and FVKESK. CDR3 amino acids: CASSQGGGTGEDTQYF. CDR3 nucleotide sequence: TGTGCCAGCAGCCAGGGAGGGGGGACAGGGGAAGATACGCAGTATTTT.

The CDR3 reads CASSYGRGFTDTQYF. The CDR3 DNA follows: TGTGCCAGCAGTTATGGGCGGGGCTTCACAGATACGCAGTATTTT. The rearrangement links TRBV6-5 to TRBJ2-3; D may be TRBD2 (6 bases). The germline gives CDR1 MNHEY, CDR2 SVGAGI. This CDR3 is built from 15 residues. Trimming shortened V by 3 bases and J by 2 bases, and 12 bases separated the two germline ends.

This chain links TRBV10-3 with TRBJ2-3; 10 bases are a match to TRBD2. CDR1 is ENHRY and CDR2 is SYGVKD in the germline V gene. V was pared by 0 bases and J by 3 bases, with 3 bases of the junction left unmatched. The CDR3 covers 16 residues. The CDR3 DNA is TGTGCCATCAGTGAGTCCCTAGCGGGAGAAACAGATACGCAGTATTTT. As protein: CAISESLAGETDTQYF.

The rearrangement links TRBV7-9 to TRBJ1-5, with 9 nucleotides matching TRBD1. The CDR3 length is 15 residues. Germline loops: CDR1 SEHNR, CDR2 FQNEAQ (reference sequence). J lost 5 bases, V lost 5 bases, and 7 bases had no gene match. This CDR3 is CASSRTGERDQPQHF. The CDR3 nucleotides read TGTGCCAGCAGCCGGACAGGGGAAAGGGATCAGCCCCAGCATTTT.

The chain recombines TRBV7-2 with TRBJ2-7; D call uncertain. Germline CDR1 is SGHTA and CDR2 is FQGNSA. CDR3 size: 14 residues. Trimming took 3 bases from V and 3 from J, leaving 12 bases between them. CDR3 DNA: TGTGCCAGCAGCTTTGGAGATGGCTACTACGAGCAGTACTTC. Translated: CASSFGDGYYEQYF. Combining the CDR3 with reference TRBV7-2 and TRBJ2-7 gives the whole variable domain GAGVSQSPSNKVTEKGKDVELRCDPISGHTALYWYRQSLGQGLEFLIYFQGNSAPDKSGLPSDRFSAERTGGSVSTLTIQRTQQEDSAVYLCASSFGDGYYEQYFGPGTRLTVT.

The chain has TRBV6-6 and TRBJ1-5, with 7 bases aligning to TRBD1. Germline V gives CDR1 MNHNY, CDR2 SVGAGI (reference sequence). The CDR3 has 16 residues. With V trimmed by 2 bases and J by 3 bases, 7 bases remained unmatched. CDR3 bases: TGTGCCAGCAGTTACGGGGCGACAGGGAACAATCAGCCCCAGCATTTT. It is translated as CASSYGATGNNQPQHF.

This chain uses TRBV29-1 with TRBJ2-1; 12 bases fit TRBD2. This CDR3 has 18 residues. Germline trimming cut 4 bases from V and 6 bases from J; bases unmatched to any gene: 16. CDR1 and CDR2 from the germline V gene are SQVTM and ANQGSEA. The CDR3 sequence: CSVVPGLAGGRMGNEQFF. CDR3 coding DNA: TGCAGCGTTGTCCCCGGGCTAGCGGGGGGGCGAATGGGCAATGAGCAGTTCTTC.

The chain is built from TRBV2 and TRBJ2-3; 7 bases agree with TRBD2. The CDR3 loop spans 13 amino acids. CDR1 is SNHLY, CDR2 FYNNEI, per germline. J gave up 0 bases and V 8 bases, and 2 bases lay outside the gene matches. CDR3 sequence (DNA): TGTGCCAGCCTTAGCGGGAGCACAGATACGCAGTATTTT. Protein product: CASLSGSTDTQYF.

The chain carries TRBV30 and TRBJ1-1, with D unclear. This CDR3 has 11 amino acids. V dropped 1 base and J dropped 8 bases, with 8 bases sitting between them. CDR1 and CDR2 (germline): GTSNPN, SVGIG (reference sequence). CDR3 residues: CAWSAPREAFF. CDR3 in DNA: TGTGCCTGGAGTGCACCCAGGGAAGCTTTCTTT.

This chain links TRBV29-1 with TRBJ1-1; D may be TRBD1 (5 bases). CDR3 size: 11 residues. V lost 4 bases to trimming and J lost 5 bases, with 8 bases between them. The germline V gene has CDR1 SQVTM and CDR2 ANQGSEA. The CDR3 reads CSVAWGTEAFF. The CDR3 nucleotides read TGCAGCGTTGCGTGGGGGACTGAAGCTTTCTTT.

The chain combines TRBV6-5 with TRBJ2-1, with D perhaps assigned TRBD1 or TRBD2 (7 bases each). Germline CDR1 MNHEY, CDR2 SVGAGI. V was pared by 7 bases and J by 4 bases, with 14 bases between. This CDR3 comprises 14 residues. CDR3 sequence (DNA): TGTGCCAGCACAGGGGGGGGTCCATACAATGAGCAGTTCTTC. Translated: CASTGGGPYNEQFF.

This clone has just one count. In nucleotides, the CDR3 is TGTGCCAGCAGCTTAGACAACTACAGGGGGCCTAACTATGGCTACACCTTC. It translates to CASSLDNYRGPNYGYTF. This chain joins TRBV11-1 and TRBJ1-2, with 9 nucleotides matching TRBD1. This CDR3 is built from 17 residues. Germline V gene sequence: CDR1 SGHAT, CDR2 FQDESV (reference sequence). V lost 1 base, J lost 0 bases, and 6 bases stayed unmatched.

The rearrangement links TRBV7-2 to TRBJ1-1; D is unclear. This CDR3 contains 16 residues. V was trimmed by 6 bases and J by 4 bases, leaving 21 bases between them. Germline V lookup: CDR1 SGHTA, CDR2 FQGNSA. The CDR3 reads CASSSLYPRRGTEAFF. The CDR3 nucleotides are TGTGCCAGCAGTTCTCTCTACCCAAGACGGGGCACTGAAGCTTTCTTT.

The chain uses TRBV30 and TRBJ2-3, with 9 positions matching TRBD2. The ends lost 2 bases at V and 4 bases at J; junction bases unmatched: 7. This CDR3 region has 15 residues. Germline V gives CDR1 GTSNPN, CDR2 SVGIG (reference sequence). The CDR3 loop reads CAWSRVAGASDTQYF. DNA for the CDR3: TGTGCCTGGAGTCGGGTAGCGGGAGCATCAGATACGCAGTATTTT. Full variable domain (missing parts from reference TRBV30 and TRBJ2-3): SQTIHQWPATLVQPVGSPLSLECTVEGTSNPNLYWYRQAAGRGLQLLFYSVGIGQISSEVPQNLSASRPQDRQFILSSKKLLLSDSGFYLCAWSRVAGASDTQYFGPGTRLTVL.

The chain combines TRBV6-5 with TRBJ2-7; 7 nucleotides match TRBD2. This CDR3 has 14 residues. J was trimmed by 2 bases and V by 5 bases; bases with no gene match: 6. Per the germline V gene, CDR1 is MNHEY and CDR2 is SVGAGI. CDR3 in amino acids: CASSPLGTTYEQYF. In DNA form, the CDR3 reads TGTGCCAGCAGTCCCCTGGGGACTACCTACGAGCAGTACTTC.

The V and J genes are TRBV5-4 and TRBJ2-7, with D unresolved. The germline V and J ends were trimmed by 0 bases and 3 bases, with 10 bases remaining between them. Germline values: CDR1 SGHNT, CDR2 YYREEE (reference sequence). The CDR3 is made up of 14 amino acids. The CDR3 DNA reads TGTGCCAGCAGCTTGGGGACGGAGCACTACGAGCAGTACTTC. Residues: CASSLGTEHYEQYF.

The chain carries TRBV30 and TRBJ1-1; D uncertain. V lost 5 bases and J 4 bases, leaving 11 bases between the germline ends. CDR1 GTSNPN and CDR2 SVGIG come from the germline V gene (reference sequence). CDR3 length equals 12 residues. The chain's CDR3 is CAWDVSGTEAFF. CDR3 DNA sequence: TGTGCCTGGGACGTTTCGGGCACTGAAGCTTTCTTT.